Following are 21 T cell receptor beta chains from one sample sequenced in a study of Graves' ophthalmopathy and Graves' hyperthyroidism. Investigators amplified TCR beta CDR3 regions from RNA transcripts. RT-PCR with HTBI primers came first, then second-round multiplex PCR. MiXCR, run by TCRdb on the multiplex PCR reads, gives a single entry per CDR3 protein. The data contain over 650,000 distinct CDR3 sequences, under 50% of them singletons. Sample: peripheral blood. These receptors were collected from an adult man with Graves' ophthalmopathy.

The V call is TRBV7-8, the J call TRBJ2-7, with D possibly called TRBD1 or TRBD2 (5 bases each). The CDR3 totals 15 residues. Germline CDR1 and CDR2: SGHVS and FQNEAQ. With 5 bases removed from V and 4 bases from J, the gap between germline ends came to 18 bases. The CDR3 coding sequence is TGTGCCAGCAGCCTAAATGGGGGTTTCCAATACGAGCAGTACTTC. This translates into CASSLNGGFQYEQYF.

The CDR3 loop is CASSEVVYEQYF. As DNA, the CDR3 is TGTGCCAGCAGTGAAGTAGTTTACGAGCAGTACTTC. The V and J genes are TRBV12-3 or TRBV12-4 and TRBJ2-7; D unclear. Trimming cost V 5 bases and J 4 bases, with 9 bases left between them. This CDR3 has 12 amino acids.

This clonotype was seen at least ten times. The rearrangement uses TRBV29-1 and TRBJ1-4; 11 bases line up with TRBD1. J was trimmed by 8 bases and V by 7 bases; bases with no gene match: 12. CDR3 length: 15 residues. From germline, CDR1 is SQVTM and CDR2 ANQGSEA. The CDR3 coding sequence is TGCAGCGCCCTAAGTTCGGGACAGGGGGGCGAAAAACTGTTTTTT. Protein sequence: CSALSSGQGGEKLFF.

This chain joins TRBV9 and TRBJ1-3; D gene unclear. This CDR3 region has 17 residues. V was shortened by 4 bases and J by 0 bases, with 17 bases between the two germline ends. Germline V gene data show CDR1 as SGDLS and CDR2 as YYNGEE. As DNA, the CDR3 is TGTGCCAGCAGCCCAGAAGGAATGCTTTCCTCTGGAAACACCATATATTTT. This sequence encodes CASSPEGMLSSGNTIYF.

This clonotype occurred a few times. The chain couples TRBV12-3 or TRBV12-4 to TRBJ1-5; possible D gene TRBD1, 6 bases. CDR3 length: 14 amino acids. The V and J ends lost 8 bases and 7 bases respectively, with 18 bases between them. For the CDR3, the DNA is TGTGCCAGCTCCAACGCGGGGGCGGGACAGCCCCAGCATTTT. It translates to CASSNAGAGQPQHF.

V usage is TRBV7-2 and J usage is TRBJ2-5; D possibly corresponds to TRBD1 (5 bases). The V gene's germline CDR1 is SGHTA and CDR2 FQGNSA. V was clipped by 5 bases and J by 1 base, with 14 bases between them. The CDR3 extends over 15 amino acids. DNA of the CDR3: TGTGCCAGCAGCCAGTGGGAAGACAGCCAAGAGACCCAGTACTTC. Encoded protein: CASSQWEDSQETQYF.

This clonotype was counted a few times. The CDR3 end shows no conserved phenylalanine or tryptophan, and so a read error is likely. Because the CDR3's place on the DNA is in doubt, the DNA is left out and the CDR3 is given as listed by TCRdb. The rearrangement links TRBV15 to TRBJ2-5. Germline CDR1 reads LNHNV; CDR2 reads YYDKDF (reference sequence). The CDR3 is 9 residues long, counting both termini. The CDR3 sequence: CATSSLVRV.

The rearrangement links TRBV29-1 to TRBJ1-5, with a possible D match to TRBD1 (6 bases). The germline V gene encodes CDR1 SQVTM and CDR2 ANQGSEA. V gave up 4 bases and J gave up 3 bases, with 16 bases separating them. The CDR3 extends over 15 amino acids. This chain's CDR3 is CSVVSWNRDNQPQHF. The CDR3 region has the DNA TGCAGCGTTGTCTCGTGGAACAGGGACAATCAGCCCCAGCATTTT. Full variable domain (rest looked up from reference TRBV29-1 and TRBJ1-5): SAVISQKPSRDICQRGTSLTIQCQVDSQVTMMFWYRQQPGQSLTLIATANQGSEATYESGFVIDKFPISRPNLTFSTLTVSNMSPEDSSIYLCSVVSWNRDNQPQHFGDGTRLSIL.

The gene calls are TRBV29-1 and TRBJ1-2, with 8 bases identical to TRBD1. The V segment lost 5 bases and the J segment 4 bases; nucleotides outside the gene matches: 12. The CDR3 consists of 15 residues. Germline V lookup: CDR1 SQVTM, CDR2 ANQGSEA. The CDR3 bases are TGCAGCGTTCCCGGGTCAGGGGGCAACGTCTATGGCTACACCTTC. Translated, it gives CSVPGSGGNVYGYTF.

J is TRBJ1-4 and V is TRBV20-1; D gene unclear. V was trimmed by 1 base and J by 12 bases, leaving 18 bases between them. This CDR3 is built from 14 residues. Germline V gene lookup returns CDR1 DFQATT and CDR2 SNEGSKA (reference sequence). As DNA, the CDR3 is TGCAGTGCTAGAGCGACCCGGGCAAATGCGGAACTGTTTTTT. Encoded protein: CSARATRANAELFF.

The rearrangement uses TRBV7-9 and TRBJ2-2; the D gene is possibly TRBD1 (6 bases). Trimming removed 2 bases from V and 8 bases from J, with 18 bases in between. Germline lookup yields CDR1 SEHNR and CDR2 FQNEAQ (reference sequence). This CDR3 has 16 residues. In DNA, the CDR3 is TGTGCCAGCAGCTTACCCTATACCCAAGGGGGAGGGGAGCTGTTTTTT. It encodes CASSLPYTQGGGELFF.

The CDR3 loop reads CSVSYRMAENTEAFF. The CDR3 DNA reads as TGCAGCGTTAGCTACAGGATGGCCGAGAACACTGAAGCTTTCTTT. J is TRBJ1-1 and V is TRBV29-1; tentative D call: TRBD1 (5 bases). CDR1 is SQVTM and CDR2 is ANQGSEA in the germline V gene. The CDR3 covers 15 residues. Trimming left V 5 bases short and J 1 base short, with 17 bases between.

The rearrangement uses TRBV25-1 and TRBJ2-1; D gene ambiguous. The germline gives CDR1 MGHDK, CDR2 SYGVNS. The CDR3 consists of 13 residues. The germline V and J ends were trimmed by 1 base and 4 bases, with 5 bases remaining between them. The CDR3, as DNA: TGTGCCAGCAGTGAATTTGGGTACAATGAGCAGTTCTTC. It encodes CASSEFGYNEQFF. Complete variable domain (other parts from reference TRBV25-1 and TRBJ2-1): EADIYQTPRYLVIGTGKKITLECSQTMGHDKMYWYQQDPGMELHLIHYSYGVNSTEKGDLSSESTVSRIRTEHFPLTLESARPSHTSQYLCASSEFGYNEQFFGPGTRLTVL.

This clonotype was seen a few times. The chain carries TRBV5-6 and TRBJ1-2; TRBD1 agrees at 7 bases. Germline CDR1 reads SGHDT; CDR2 reads YYEEEE. This CDR3 contains 13 residues. Trimming removed 4 bases from V and 10 bases from J; junction bases left unmatched: 10. CDR3 in amino acids: CASSPTGVRDYTF. The DNA for the CDR3 is TGTGCCAGCAGCCCAACAGGGGTTCGGGACTACACCTTC.

The CDR3 nucleotides are TGTGCCAGCAGCAAAGGGACAGGAGGCTACGAGCAGTACTTC. Protein sequence: CASSKGTGGYEQYF. This chain joins TRBV7-6 and TRBJ2-7; 8 bases match TRBD1. The CDR3 covers 14 residues. Trimming took 5 bases from V and 3 from J; bases not matched to a gene: 6. Germline CDR1 reads SGHVS; CDR2 reads FNYEAQ.

V usage is TRBV30 and J usage is TRBJ2-5, with a possible D match to TRBD2 (6 bases). With 0 bases removed from V and 5 bases from J, the gap between germline ends came to 13 bases. The CDR3 has 14 amino acids. CDR1 is GTSNPN, CDR2 SVGIG, per germline (reference sequence). The CDR3 region has the DNA TGTGCCTGGAGTGTACCCGGGAGATCTGAGACCCAGTACTTC. Translated: CAWSVPGRSETQYF.

This clonotype occurred many times. The chain combines TRBV15 with TRBJ2-7; 9 positions match TRBD2. The germline gives CDR1 LNHNV, CDR2 YYDKDF (reference sequence). V shed 1 base, J shed 4 bases, and the junction held 8 bases outside the gene matches. The CDR3 totals 16 residues. DNA of the CDR3: TGTGCCACCAGCAGAGGCCTGGGACTAGCTGCATACGAGCAGTACTTC. Translating gives CATSRGLGLAAYEQYF.

The chain employs TRBV19 and TRBJ1-1; D call uncertain. Deletions cut 3 bases from V and 0 bases from J, with 8 bases between. Germline CDR1 LNHDA, CDR2 SQIVND (reference sequence). The CDR3 covers 14 residues. Here the CDR3 reads CASSMAQLNTEAFF. The CDR3 nucleotides are TGTGCCAGTAGTATGGCCCAGTTGAACACTGAAGCTTTCTTT.

The chain links TRBV20-1 to TRBJ1-5; no firm D call. The CDR3 is made up of 15 amino acids. V dropped 1 base and J dropped 4 bases, with 14 bases sitting between them. Germline values: CDR1 DFQATT, CDR2 SNEGSKA (reference sequence). CDR3 bases: TGCAGTGCTAGAGGTGGATCCGCTCCGAATCAGCCCCAGCATTTT. This sequence encodes CSARGGSAPNQPQHF.

The chain combines TRBV10-3 with TRBJ1-4; possible D gene TRBD1, 6 bases. The CDR3 covers 17 residues. V was trimmed by 1 base and J by 7 bases, leaving 19 bases between them. Germline values: CDR1 ENHRY, CDR2 SYGVKD. Here the CDR3 reads CAISEFTGPRRPEKLFF. In nucleotides, the CDR3 is TGTGCCATCAGTGAGTTTACAGGGCCGAGGCGTCCTGAAAAACTGTTTTTT.

This clonotype occurred many times. The chain couples TRBV4-1 to TRBJ1-5, with 9 bases matching TRBD1. Trimming at V came to 1 base and at J to 9 bases, leaving 10 bases not matched to a gene. Germline V gene sequence: CDR1 MGHRA, CDR2 YSYEKL. This CDR3 is built from 16 residues. CDR3 bases: TGCGCCAGCAGCCAAGGGTTGGGACAGGGTGTGTGGCCCCAGCATTTT. Translated: CASSQGLGQGVWPQHF.